These 20 T cell receptor beta chains were all obtained from the same sample, sequenced in a study of cytomegalovirus exposure and HLA in healthy donors. Amplification used 60 Vbeta primers and 13 Jbeta primers. Profiling relied on immunoSEQ multiplex PCR, and the TCRdb table lists in-frame clones only, not all of them. This table has 95,000 to 100,000 clones, under 85% appearing once. The source material was PBMCs. These receptors came from a woman aged 40 to 50 in good health and CMV-seronegative.

In its sample, this clone was seen a few times. This chain connects TRBV11-2 to TRBJ1-1, with D unresolved. Germline lookup yields CDR1 SGHAT and CDR2 FQNNGV. With 0 bases removed from V and 2 bases from J, the gap between germline ends came to 4 bases. The CDR3 sequence is 13 residues long. CDR3 protein: CASSLDFNTEAFF. The CDR3 bases are TGTGCCAGCAGCTTAGACTTTAACACTGAAGCTTTCTTT.

The chain is built from TRBV30 and TRBJ2-7; 12 bases map to TRBD2. J gave up 2 bases and V 4 bases, and 3 bases lay outside the gene matches. Germline loops: CDR1 GTSNPN, CDR2 SVGIG (reference sequence). CDR3 size: 14 residues. The CDR3 protein is CAWTGLAGTYEQYF. Here the CDR3 DNA reads TGTGCCTGGACCGGACTAGCGGGGACCTACGAGCAGTACTTC.

On this clone: At one end, the junction sequence differs from germline, possibly due to a read error. The CDR3 here is CSSSLASVAEQYF. The CDR3 bases are TGTTCCAGCAGCTTAGCCTCGGTCGCCGAGCAGTACTTC. The chain uses TRBV7-9 and TRBJ2-7, with D unresolved. The V gene's germline CDR1 is SEHNR and CDR2 FQNEAQ (reference sequence). CDR3 size: 13 residues.

The chain recombines TRBV28 with TRBJ1-4; tentative D call: TRBD1 (5 bases). CDR3 length: 15 amino acids. CDR1 is MDHEN and CDR2 is SYDVKM in the germline V gene. Between the trimmed V and J ends, which lost 3 bases and 5 bases, there was a span of 13 bases. The CDR3, as DNA: TGTGCCAGCAGTTTGTACCAGGGTGGGAATGAAAAACTGTTTTTT. Its translation: CASSLYQGGNEKLFF.

As for this clone: At one end, the junction sequence differs from germline, possibly due to a read error. The rearrangement links TRBV7-9 to TRBJ2-5; weak D call: TRBD1 (6 bases). There are 15 residues in the CDR3. Germline CDR1 is SEHNR and CDR2 is FQNEAQ (reference sequence). This CDR3 is CSSSPTSGVVETQYF. CDR3 bases: TGTTCCAGCAGCCCTACTTCAGGGGTGGTGGAGACCCAGTACTTC.

The chain employs TRBV7-9 and TRBJ2-1; a weak D match, TRBD2 (5 bases). V was pared by 0 bases and J by 6 bases, with 9 bases between. CDR3 length: 14 residues. Germline V CDR1 and CDR2: SEHNR, FQNEAQ (reference sequence). CDR3 sequence (DNA): TGTGCCAGCAGCTTAGCGCGAGCGGCCAATGAGCAGTTCTTC. Protein sequence: CASSLARAANEQFF.

The chain employs TRBV7-2 and TRBJ2-5; D perhaps matches TRBD1 (5 bases). This CDR3 spans 15 amino acids. Germline CDR1 reads SGHTA; CDR2 reads FQGNSA. V dropped 5 bases and J dropped 0 bases, with 13 bases sitting between them. DNA of the CDR3: TGTGCCAGCAGCCGGACACCTTTGTACCAAGAGACCCAGTACTTC. Its translation: CASSRTPLYQETQYF.

The chain has TRBV5-6 and TRBJ2-5; D possibly corresponds to TRBD1 (6 bases). The last part of the DNA fits TRBJ2-7 better; the J call may be wrong. This CDR3 has 13 amino acids. CDR1 is SGHDT and CDR2 is YYEEEE in the germline V gene. The CDR3 protein is CASSLGGPGEQYF. For the CDR3, the DNA is TGTGCCAGCAGCTTGGGGGGGCCGGGCGAGCAGTACTTC.

The J gene is TRBJ2-1, the V gene TRBV5-1, with 7 nucleotides matching TRBD2. Germline CDR1 and CDR2: SGHRS and YFSETQ. V lost 0 bases to trimming and J lost 7 bases; unmatched junction nucleotides: 1. The CDR3 has 13 residues. The CDR3 region is CASSLVGGNEQFF. The CDR3 DNA follows: TGCGCCAGCAGCTTGGTCGGGGGGAATGAGCAGTTCTTC. Supplemented by reference TRBV5-1 and TRBJ2-1, the full variable domain reads KAGVTQTPRYLIKTRGQQVTLSCSPISGHRSVSWYQQTPGQGLQFLFEYFSETQRNKGNFPGRFSGRQFSNSRSEMNVSTLELGDSALYLCASSLVGGNEQFFGPGTRLTVL.

The count of this clone is one. The chain recombines TRBV5-1 with TRBJ2-2; 8 bases map to TRBD2. Germline trimming cut 3 bases from V and 6 bases from J; bases unmatched to any gene: 7. This CDR3 contains 15 residues. Looked up from germline, CDR1 is SGHRS and CDR2 is YFSETQ. The CDR3 DNA follows: TGCGCCAGCAGCTGGGGGACTAGTCTCCCCGGGGAGCTGTTTTTT. Protein sequence: CASSWGTSLPGELFF.

V usage is TRBV12-2 and J usage is TRBJ2-7; TRBD2 was called by the table and not checked on the DNA. TRBV12-2 is a recognized pseudogene. The CDR3 contains 16 residues. CDR3 residues: CASRSRTSGSTYEQYF. The CDR3 DNA reads TGTGCAAGTCGCTCCCGGACTAGCGGGAGTACTTACGAGCAGTACTTC.

In this sample, this clone turned up a few times. The chain is built from TRBV5-6 and TRBJ1-1; tentative D call: TRBD1 (5 bases). Trimming took off 4 bases at V and 8 bases at J, with 12 bases between the two ends. The CDR3 consists of 12 residues. The germline V gene encodes CDR1 SGHDT and CDR2 YYEEEE. The DNA for the CDR3 is TGTGCCAGCAGCCCCCGACAGAGAGAAGCTTTCTTT. Encoded protein: CASSPRQREAFF.

This clone was seen a few times. The chain combines TRBV4-2 with TRBJ1-4; 7 bases align to TRBD1. Germline trimming cut 2 bases from V and 0 bases from J; bases unmatched to any gene: 6. The germline V gene has CDR1 LGHNA and CDR2 YNFKEQ. This CDR3 region has 17 residues. CDR3 nucleotide sequence: TGTGCCAGCAGCCAAAGACCCGGGACAGCAACTAATGAAAAACTGTTTTTT. As protein: CASSQRPGTATNEKLFF.

The chain carries TRBV4-3 and TRBJ2-2; 9 positions match TRBD2. V lost 0 bases and J lost 7; bases outside the gene matches: 12. CDR1 is LGHNA, CDR2 YSLEER, per germline. The CDR3 runs 18 residues. Here the CDR3 reads CASSQDTAGGVSGGELFF. CDR3 DNA sequence: TGCGCCAGCAGCCAAGATACGGCGGGGGGGGTTTCCGGCGGGGAGCTGTTTTTT.

This chain links TRBV7-9 with TRBJ2-5, with 11 positions matching TRBD1. Germline assignment: CDR1 SEHNR and CDR2 FQNEAQ (reference sequence). V shed 8 bases, J shed 2 bases, and the junction held 10 bases outside the gene matches. There are 16 residues in the CDR3. In DNA form, the CDR3 reads TGTGCCAGCCAAAGAGGGACAGGGGGAGAACAAGAGACCCAGTACTTC. Protein sequence: CASQRGTGGEQETQYF.

This CDR3 is CASSTGNRAPNYGYTF. The CDR3, as DNA: TGTGCCAGCAGCACAGGCAACAGGGCCCCTAACTATGGCTACACCTTC. The V and J genes are TRBV11-2 and TRBJ1-2, with D perhaps TRBD1 (6 bases). CDR1 and CDR2 from the germline V gene are SGHAT and FQNNGV. Trimming cost V 5 bases and J 0 bases, with 16 bases left between them. The CDR3 consists of 16 residues.

The chain recombines TRBV7-9 with TRBJ2-5; 9 positions agree with TRBD2. Gene TRBJ2-7 matches the end of the DNA better, so the J call may be wrong. Germline V gives CDR1 SEHNR, CDR2 FQNEAQ (reference sequence). The CDR3 runs 14 residues. The CDR3 sequence is CASSLGLAGDEQYF. The CDR3 nucleotides are TGTGCCAGCAGCTTGGGACTAGCTGGCGACGAGCAGTACTTC.

With respect to this clone: Germline and junction disagree at one end, which may indicate a read error. The chain uses TRBV7-9 and TRBJ1-5, with D perhaps matching TRBD1 (6 bases). Germline loops: CDR1 SEHNR, CDR2 FQNEAQ (reference sequence). The CDR3 is 15 residues long. CDR3 amino acids: CSSSSDLQGNQPQHF. DNA for the CDR3: TGTTCCAGCAGCTCGGACCTCCAGGGGAATCAGCCCCAGCATTTT.

This clone was seen just once. The chain combines TRBV7-9 with TRBJ2-2; TRBD2 agrees at 8 bases. The J segment lost 5 bases and the V segment lost 7 bases, leaving 9 bases of the junction unmatched. Germline values: CDR1 SEHNR, CDR2 FQNEAQ (reference sequence). The length of the CDR3 is 15 residues. CDR3 bases: TGTGCCAGCACCAATCGGGGGGGTATGACCGGGGAGCTGTTTTTT. Translated: CASTNRGGMTGELFF. The variable domain in full, with the rest retrieved from reference TRBV7-9 and TRBJ2-2, is DTGVSQNPRHKITKRGQNVTFRCDPISEHNRLYWYRQTLGQGPEFLTYFQNEAQLEKSRLLSDRFSAERPKGSFSTLEIQRTEQGDSAMYLCASTNRGGMTGELFFGEGSRLTVL.

V and J are TRBV10-2 and TRBJ2-7; a weak D match, TRBD1 (5 bases). CDR1 WSHSY and CDR2 SAAADI come from the germline V gene. CDR3 length: 15 amino acids. Trimming pared 4 bases from V and 1 base from J, leaving 14 bases between. CDR3: CASSGRGLTSYEQYF. In DNA form, the CDR3 reads TGCGCCAGCAGTGGTAGGGGATTGACTTCCTACGAGCAGTACTTC.